Below, one TCR beta chain is given with its context. The sample is drawn from a study of T cell changes during pregnancy in multiple sclerosis. Sequencing used immunoSEQ multiplex PCR; TCRdb keeps in-frame clones, though not all of them. The data show more than 80,000 clones, roughly 92% seen once. Sequences were derived from peripheral blood, sampled after pregnancy. This clonotype was obtained from a female donor with multiple sclerosis, enrolled in a pregnancy study.

This chain's CDR3 is CASSLPTPSSGSSQGTGELFF. The CDR3, as DNA: TGTGCCAGCAGTTTACCAACCCCTTCTAGCGGGAGCTCACAGGGGACCGGGGAGCTGTTTTTT. This sequence joins TRBV27 and TRBJ2-2, with 10 bases aligning to TRBD2. Germline-derived CDR1 and CDR2 are MNHEY and SMNVEV (reference sequence). This CDR3 is 21 amino acids long. Trimming took 2 bases from V and 5 from J; bases not matched to a gene: 20.